The sequence of this T cell receptor (beta chain) was determined in a study of T-cell reconstitution after alpha-beta-depleted transplantation in children. This clonotype has just a few counts. A library of TCRbeta sequences, prepared with unique molecular identifiers, was generated. Via MiXCR, TCRdb re-called the PCR reads, giving one row per CDR3 protein. The repertoire has almost 400,000 distinct CDR3 sequences, roughly 22% of them found once; the top ten carry over 3.5%. Germline V lookup: CDR1 SGDLS, CDR2 YYNGEE. J lost 0 bases, V lost 3 bases, and 3 bases had no gene match. This CDR3 has 14 amino acids.

The specimen comprised PBMCs from the stem cell graft donor, sampled from the stem cell graft. The chain recombines TRBV9 with TRBJ2-7, with 7 bases that match TRBD1. The TCR originated in a human donor who donated a stem cell graft to a child with acute myeloid leukemia. CDR3 DNA sequence: TGTGCCAGCAGCGCCGGGACAGTCTCCTACGAGCAGTACTTC. Protein sequence: CASSAGTVSYEQYF.